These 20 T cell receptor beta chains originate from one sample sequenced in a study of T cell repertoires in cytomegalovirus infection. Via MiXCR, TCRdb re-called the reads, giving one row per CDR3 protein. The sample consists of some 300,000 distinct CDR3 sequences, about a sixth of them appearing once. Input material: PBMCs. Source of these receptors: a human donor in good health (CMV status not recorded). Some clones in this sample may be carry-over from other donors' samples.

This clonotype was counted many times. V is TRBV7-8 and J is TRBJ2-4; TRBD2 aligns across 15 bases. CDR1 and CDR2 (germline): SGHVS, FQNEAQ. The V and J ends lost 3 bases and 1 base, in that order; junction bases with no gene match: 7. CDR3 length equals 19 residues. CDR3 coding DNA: TGTGCCAGCAGCTTCAGGACTAGCGGGGGGGCGGGCGCCAAAAACATTCAGTACTTC. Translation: CASSFRTSGGAGAKNIQYF.

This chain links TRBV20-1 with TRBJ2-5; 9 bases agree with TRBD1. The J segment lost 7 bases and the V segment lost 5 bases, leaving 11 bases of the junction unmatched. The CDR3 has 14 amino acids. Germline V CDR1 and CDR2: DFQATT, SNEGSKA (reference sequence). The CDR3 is CSAPPGTGLSTQYF. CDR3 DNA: TGCAGTGCTCCCCCCGGGACAGGGTTGTCGACCCAGTACTTC.

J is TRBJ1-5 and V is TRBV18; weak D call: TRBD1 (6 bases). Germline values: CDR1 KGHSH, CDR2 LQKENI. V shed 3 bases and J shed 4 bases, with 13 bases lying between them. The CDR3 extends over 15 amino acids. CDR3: CASSPETGVNQPQHF. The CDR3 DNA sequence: TGTGCCAGCTCACCTGAGACAGGCGTGAATCAGCCCCAGCATTTT.

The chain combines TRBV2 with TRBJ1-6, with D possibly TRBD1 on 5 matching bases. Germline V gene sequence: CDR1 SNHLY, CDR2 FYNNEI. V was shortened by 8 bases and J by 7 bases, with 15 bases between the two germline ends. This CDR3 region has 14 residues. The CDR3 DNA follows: TGTGCCAGCGGTGGCCAGGGCATCAATTCACCCCTCCACTTT. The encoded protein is CASGGQGINSPLHF.

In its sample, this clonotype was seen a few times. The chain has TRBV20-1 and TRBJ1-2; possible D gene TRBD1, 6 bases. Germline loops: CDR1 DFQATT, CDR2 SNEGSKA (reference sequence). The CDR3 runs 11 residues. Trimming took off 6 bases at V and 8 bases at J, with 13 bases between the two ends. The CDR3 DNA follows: TGCAGTGCCGGGGACAATAACGGCTACACCTTC. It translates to CSAGDNNGYTF.

The CDR3 sequence is CASSFERGHEQYF. In DNA, the CDR3 is TGTGCCAGCAGCTTCGAGAGGGGACACGAGCAGTACTTC. The genes are TRBV6-2 or TRBV6-3 and TRBJ2-7; D is tentatively TRBD1 or TRBD2 (5 bases each). The CDR3 runs to 13 residues. V dropped 6 bases and J dropped 5 bases, with 14 bases sitting between them. In germline, CDR1 is MNHEY, CDR2 SVGEGT.

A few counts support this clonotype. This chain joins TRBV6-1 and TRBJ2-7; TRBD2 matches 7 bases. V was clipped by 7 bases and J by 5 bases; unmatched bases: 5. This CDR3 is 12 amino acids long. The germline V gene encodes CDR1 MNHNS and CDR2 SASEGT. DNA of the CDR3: TGTGCCAGCACGGGGGGAGGAGACGAGCAGTACTTC. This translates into CASTGGGDEQYF.

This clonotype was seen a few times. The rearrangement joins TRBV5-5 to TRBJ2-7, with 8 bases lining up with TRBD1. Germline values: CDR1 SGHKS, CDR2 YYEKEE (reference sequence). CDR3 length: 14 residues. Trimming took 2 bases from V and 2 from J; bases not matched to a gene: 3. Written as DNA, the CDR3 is TGTGCCAGCAGCTTCATACAGGGGGCCTACGAGCAGTACTTC. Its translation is CASSFIQGAYEQYF.

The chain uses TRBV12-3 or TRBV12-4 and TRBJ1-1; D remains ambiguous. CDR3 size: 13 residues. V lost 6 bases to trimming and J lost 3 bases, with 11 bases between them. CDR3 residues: CASRLTPDTEAFF. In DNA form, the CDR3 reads TGTGCCAGCAGGCTTACCCCGGACACTGAAGCTTTCTTT.

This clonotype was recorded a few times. The CDR3 sequence is CASSIGGGGSYNEQFF. CDR3 bases: TGTGCCAGTAGTATAGGAGGGGGGGGCTCCTACAATGAGCAGTTCTTC. The chain links TRBV19 to TRBJ2-1; a weak D match, TRBD2 (7 bases). The length of the CDR3 is 16 residues. V was pared by 1 base and J by 0 bases, with 10 bases between. Germline CDR1 LNHDA, CDR2 SQIVND (reference sequence).

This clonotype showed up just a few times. In DNA form, the CDR3 reads TGCGCCAGCAGCCAAGCCCCGCAGACAGGAAAAAATGAAAAACTGTTTTTT. It encodes CASSQAPQTGKNEKLFF. The chain is built from TRBV4-3 and TRBJ1-4; possible D gene TRBD1, 6 bases. The V end lost 1 base, the J end lost 5 bases, and 17 bases lay between the germline ends. There are 17 residues in the CDR3. Germline loops: CDR1 LGHNA, CDR2 YSLEER.

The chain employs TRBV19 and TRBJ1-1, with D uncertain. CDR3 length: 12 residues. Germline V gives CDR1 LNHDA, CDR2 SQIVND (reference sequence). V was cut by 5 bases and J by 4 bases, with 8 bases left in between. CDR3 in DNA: TGTGCCAGTAGTCCACGTTTCACTGAAGCTTTCTTT. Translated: CASSPRFTEAFF.

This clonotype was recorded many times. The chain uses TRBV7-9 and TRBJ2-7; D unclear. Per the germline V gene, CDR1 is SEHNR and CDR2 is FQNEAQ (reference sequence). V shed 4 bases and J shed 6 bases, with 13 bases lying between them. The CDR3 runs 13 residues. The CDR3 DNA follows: TGTGCCAGCAGCTATGCCCGTCAGGCCGAGCAGTACTTC. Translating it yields CASSYARQAEQYF.

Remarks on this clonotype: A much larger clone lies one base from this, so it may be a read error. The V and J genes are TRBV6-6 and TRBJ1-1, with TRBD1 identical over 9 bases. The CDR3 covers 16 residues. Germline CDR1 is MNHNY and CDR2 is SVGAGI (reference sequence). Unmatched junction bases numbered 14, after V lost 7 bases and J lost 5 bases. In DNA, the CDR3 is TGTGCCAGCACCATGAGCCAGGGACAGGGCGAAACTGAAGCTTTCTTT. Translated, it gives CASTMSQGQGETEAFF.

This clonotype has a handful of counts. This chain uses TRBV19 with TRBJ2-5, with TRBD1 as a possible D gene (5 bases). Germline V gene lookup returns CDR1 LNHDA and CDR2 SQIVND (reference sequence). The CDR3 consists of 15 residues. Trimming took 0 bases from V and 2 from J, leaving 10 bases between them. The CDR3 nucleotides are TGTGCCAGTAGTATAGATGGGGCGGAGCAAGAGACCCAGTACTTC. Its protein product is CASSIDGAEQETQYF.

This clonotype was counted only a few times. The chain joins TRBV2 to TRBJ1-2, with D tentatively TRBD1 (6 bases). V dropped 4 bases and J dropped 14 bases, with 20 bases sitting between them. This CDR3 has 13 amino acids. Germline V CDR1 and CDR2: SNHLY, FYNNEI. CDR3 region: CASSADGTRAETF. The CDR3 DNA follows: TGTGCCAGCAGTGCGGACGGGACACGGGCTGAAACCTTC.

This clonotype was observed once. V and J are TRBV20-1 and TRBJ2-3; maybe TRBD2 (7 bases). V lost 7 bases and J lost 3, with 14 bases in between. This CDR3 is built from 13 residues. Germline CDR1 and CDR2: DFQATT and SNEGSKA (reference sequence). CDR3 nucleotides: TGCAGTGGGGGGGGGGGCGAGACAGATACGCAGTATTTT. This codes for CSGGGGETDTQYF.

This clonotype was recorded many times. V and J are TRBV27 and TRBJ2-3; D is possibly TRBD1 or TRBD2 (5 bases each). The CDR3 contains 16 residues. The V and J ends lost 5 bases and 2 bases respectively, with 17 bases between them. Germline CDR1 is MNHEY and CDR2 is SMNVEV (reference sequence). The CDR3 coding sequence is TGTGCCAGCAGTCCTAACCGGGACGGCTACACAGATACGCAGTATTTT. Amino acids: CASSPNRDGYTDTQYF.

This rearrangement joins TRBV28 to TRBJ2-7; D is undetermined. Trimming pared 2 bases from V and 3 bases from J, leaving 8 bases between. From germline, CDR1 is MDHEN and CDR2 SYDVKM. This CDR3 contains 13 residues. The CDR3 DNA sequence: TGTGCCAGCAGTTTACACGGAAACTACGAGCAGTACTTC. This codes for CASSLHGNYEQYF.

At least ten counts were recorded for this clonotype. CDR3 nucleotides: TGTGCCAGCAGCCGCGTTGTGGGGGGGAACACAGATACGCAGTATTTT. Amino acids: CASSRVVGGNTDTQYF. The chain couples TRBV4-2 to TRBJ2-3, with 7 bases aligning to TRBD2. Per germline, CDR1 LGHNA and CDR2 YNFKEQ. CDR3 length: 16 amino acids. V trimming: 4 bases; J trimming: 2 bases; junction bases outside the gene matches: 9.